What follows are 21 T cell receptor beta chains derived from one specimen sequenced in a study of a mutant IDH1 vaccine in newly diagnosed glioma. TCRdb's copy holds only in-frame clones and misses some; the assay was immunoSEQ multiplex PCR. The sample lists over 50,000 clones; 80% to 90% were seen once. Time point here: week 5, during vaccination. Vaccine doses each comprised 300 ug of mutant IDH1 20-mer peptide, with topical imiquimod. Their target antigens are unknown. Sequences were derived from PBMCs, sampled from a glioma patient whose treatment included an IDH1 peptide vaccine. The source of these receptors is a middle-aged woman with glioma.

V usage is TRBV25-1 and J usage is TRBJ1-1; no clear D gene. Germline V gene data show CDR1 as MGHDK and CDR2 as SYGVNS. V was clipped by 4 bases and J by 5 bases, with 14 bases between them. The CDR3 covers 14 residues. The CDR3 sequence: CASSGTVGDTEAFF. DNA for the CDR3: TGTGCCAGCAGTGGCACTGTGGGAGATACTGAAGCTTTCTTT.

Note on this clone: Within the sample, other DNA sequences also encode this same CDR3. The chain is built from TRBV7-8 and TRBJ1-2; weak D call: TRBD1 (5 bases). Germline CDR1 SGHVS, CDR2 FQNEAQ. Deletions cut 0 bases from V and 4 bases from J, with 12 bases between. This CDR3 is built from 15 residues. The chain's CDR3 is CASSLAATGGYGYTF. CDR3 in DNA: TGTGCCAGCAGCTTAGCGGCGACGGGGGGCTATGGCTACACCTTC.

This chain connects TRBV7-2 to TRBJ2-3; D not resolved. The CDR3 length is 13 residues. CDR1 is SGHTA and CDR2 is FQGNSA in the germline V gene. V shed 5 bases and J shed 2 bases, with 8 bases lying between them. CDR3 nucleotide sequence: TGTGCCAGCAGCCCACGGGTCACAGATACGCAGTATTTT. It is translated as CASSPRVTDTQYF.

This clone was counted a few times. The chain employs TRBV5-1 and TRBJ2-5, with 16 bases that match TRBD2. This CDR3 spans 18 amino acids. V lost 4 bases and J lost 1; bases outside the gene matches: 7. The germline V gene encodes CDR1 SGHRS and CDR2 YFSETQ. The CDR3, as DNA: TGCGCCAGCAGCACGGGACTAGCGGGAGGGCCGGTCCAAGAGACCCAGTACTTC. It codes for CASSTGLAGGPVQETQYF.

The rearrangement uses TRBV5-1 and TRBJ1-2; TRBD1 matches 7 bases. The germline V gene encodes CDR1 SGHRS and CDR2 YFSETQ. The CDR3 has 16 amino acids. V shed 0 bases and J 4 bases; nucleotides not matched to a gene: 9. CDR3 bases: TGCGCCAGCAGCTTGGCCTTAGGGGGCGCAGGCTATGGCTACACCTTC. Its translation: CASSLALGGAGYGYTF.

The chain has TRBV7-2 and TRBJ2-5; D may be TRBD2 (6 bases). V lost 0 bases and J 5 bases, leaving 13 bases between the germline ends. Germline loops: CDR1 SGHTA, CDR2 FQGNSA. The CDR3 length is 15 residues. CDR3 sequence (DNA): TGTGCCAGCAGCTTAGCGGGAGGCCCTTGGGAGACCCAGTACTTC. It codes for CASSLAGGPWETQYF.

The V and J genes are TRBV15 and TRBJ1-1; possible D gene TRBD1, 5 bases. This CDR3 comprises 15 residues. The V end lost 3 bases, the J end lost 0 bases, and 11 bases lay between the germline ends. Germline assignment: CDR1 LNHNV and CDR2 YYDKDF (reference sequence). DNA of the CDR3: TGTGCCACCAGCAGTAGGGACGGAATGAACACTGAAGCTTTCTTT. Encoded protein: CATSSRDGMNTEAFF.

This clone appeared once. The V call is TRBV5-6, the J call TRBJ2-5; D is uncertain. Germline lookup yields CDR1 SGHDT and CDR2 YYEEEE. The CDR3 is made up of 15 amino acids. Trimming shortened V by 0 bases and J by 5 bases, and 14 bases separated the two germline ends. CDR3 bases: TGTGCCAGCAGCTTGGAGCTCTGGGGTCAGGAGACCCAGTACTTC. Protein product: CASSLELWGQETQYF.

Only one count was recorded for this clone. The V call is TRBV10-3, the J call TRBJ2-3; 8 nucleotides align to TRBD2. The CDR3 covers 16 residues. The junction had 4 bases not matched to a gene; V was cut back by 2 bases and J by 0 bases. Per germline, CDR1 ENHRY and CDR2 SYGVKD. The CDR3 nucleotides are TGTGCCATCAGTGAGGCGGGGGGCTCTAGCACAGATACGCAGTATTTT. Residues: CAISEAGGSSTDTQYF.

V usage is TRBV6-5 and J usage is TRBJ1-2; D is ambiguous. The CDR3 runs to 15 residues. CDR1 and CDR2 from the germline V gene are MNHEY and SVGAGI. V was trimmed by 2 bases and J by 2 bases, leaving 12 bases between them. The CDR3 loop reads CASSYNAMSNYGYTF. The DNA of the CDR3 is TGTGCCAGCAGTTACAACGCGATGTCGAACTATGGCTACACCTTC.

The chain couples TRBV6-1 to TRBJ1-1; the D gene is possibly TRBD1 (5 bases). The ends were cut back, 4 bases at V and 3 bases at J, with 18 bases in the middle. CDR3 length: 16 residues. Germline V gene sequence: CDR1 MNHNS, CDR2 SASEGT. The CDR3 coding sequence is TGTGCCAGCAGTGCCTGGGGGAGGCGCATCGACACTGAAGCTTTCTTT. This codes for CASSAWGRRIDTEAFF.

The chain links TRBV10-3 to TRBJ1-5; a weak D match, TRBD1 (5 bases). V was shortened by 3 bases and J by 6 bases, with 12 bases between the two germline ends. This CDR3 contains 14 residues. The V gene's germline CDR1 is ENHRY and CDR2 SYGVKD. The CDR3 sequence: CAISEAGVGQPQHF. CDR3 in DNA: TGTGCCATCAGTGAAGCGGGGGTGGGTCAGCCCCAGCATTTT.

V usage is TRBV2 and J usage is TRBJ2-1; 9 bases fit TRBD1. The V and J ends lost 7 bases and 3 bases, in that order; junction bases with no gene match: 7. CDR1 and CDR2 (germline): SNHLY, FYNNEI. This CDR3 is 15 amino acids long. The CDR3 region has the DNA TGTGCCAGCACCACCGGGACAGGGTACTACAATGAGCAGTTCTTC. Encoded protein: CASTTGTGYYNEQFF.

The V and J genes are TRBV7-2 and TRBJ2-1, with D possibly being TRBD2 (7 bases). V lost 1 base, J lost 7 bases, and 14 bases lay in between. The germline V gene encodes CDR1 SGHTA and CDR2 FQGNSA. This CDR3 has 15 amino acids. CDR3 sequence: CASSLVPGGGNEQFF. CDR3 sequence (DNA): TGTGCCAGCAGCTTAGTTCCGGGGGGCGGGAATGAGCAGTTCTTC.

The gene calls are TRBV29-1 and TRBJ2-7, with a possible D match to TRBD1 (6 bases). Germline V gene sequence: CDR1 SQVTM, CDR2 ANQGSEA. The CDR3 contains 15 residues. V gave up 6 bases and J gave up 4 bases, with 22 bases separating them. The CDR3 is CSVISGEQGSYEQYF. The CDR3 DNA follows: TGCAGCGTGATCTCCGGCGAACAGGGCTCTTACGAGCAGTACTTC.

This chain links TRBV30 with TRBJ1-1; D unresolved. With 2 bases removed from V and 4 bases from J, the gap between germline ends came to 11 bases. Germline V gene lookup returns CDR1 GTSNPN and CDR2 SVGIG (reference sequence). CDR3 size: 13 residues. This CDR3 reads CAWSMREGTEAFF. CDR3 bases: TGTGCCTGGAGTATGCGGGAAGGCACTGAAGCTTTCTTT.

This chain connects TRBV7-9 to TRBJ1-2, with D uncertain. With 2 bases removed from V and 2 bases from J, the gap between germline ends came to 6 bases. Per germline, CDR1 SEHNR and CDR2 FQNEAQ (reference sequence). The CDR3 is 13 amino acids. CDR3 nucleotide sequence: TGTGCCAGCAGCTTATCGCCGAACTATGGCTACACCTTC. Amino acids: CASSLSPNYGYTF.

This rearrangement joins TRBV7-8 to TRBJ2-7, with D possibly being TRBD2 (6 bases). Germline lookup yields CDR1 SGHVS and CDR2 FQNEAQ. CDR3 length: 16 amino acids. Trimming pared 7 bases from V and 7 bases from J, leaving 26 bases between. The CDR3 DNA reads TGTGCCAGCACCTCCACGACGGGCGGGACGATGGGGGAGCAGTACTTC. Protein sequence: CASTSTTGGTMGEQYF.

This clone was recorded once. The chain links TRBV2 to TRBJ2-3; D possibly corresponds to TRBD1 (6 bases). Germline V gene lookup returns CDR1 SNHLY and CDR2 FYNNEI. The V and J ends lost 8 bases and 4 bases respectively, with 10 bases between them. The CDR3 totals 12 residues. CDR3 in DNA: TGTGCCAGCCGAGCAGGGGCAGATACGCAGTATTTT. Amino acid sequence: CASRAGADTQYF.

The count of this clone is one. The chain joins TRBV7-8 to TRBJ2-1; unclear D gene. CDR1 SGHVS and CDR2 FQNEAQ come from the germline V gene. V was cut by 1 base and J by 14 bases, with 15 bases left in between. This CDR3 comprises 13 residues. CDR3 DNA sequence: TGTGCCAGCAGCTTAGATAGGGTCGATAGAAAGTTCTTC. Residues: CASSLDRVDRKFF.

DNA of the CDR3: TGCGCCAGCAGCCAAGTGGCGAGACTCTACGAGCAGTACTTC. Its translation: CASSQVARLYEQYF. J is TRBJ2-7 and V is TRBV4-1, with no clear D. Germline CDR1 is MGHRA and CDR2 is YSYEKL. The CDR3 has 14 residues. Trimming stripped 1 base from V and 3 bases from J, with 10 bases between.